This is a list of T cell receptor beta chains from one sample in a study of T cells in Graves' hyperthyroidism and ophthalmopathy. TCRdb passed the multiplex PCR reads through MiXCR, listing each CDR3 protein once. Here the sample spans 450,000 to 600,000 distinct CDR3 sequences, 12% to 15% being singletons. The sequenced material came from blood. The receptors were sampled from a woman aged 40 to 50 with Graves' hyperthyroidism. Each CDR3 is given with its conserved first and last residue. The D gene is left open where the match is weak. Some rows mark clone size as missing; the rest say once, few, many or name a class of expanded clone.

cdr3_nt cdr3_aa d_call clone_size j_call v_call
TGTGCCTGGAGCGGACAGGCCTCCTACGAGCAGTACTTC CAWSGQASYEQYF TRBD1 - TRBJ2-7 TRBV30
TGTGCCAGCACCAAACTCAGGGAATCAGCTGGAAACACCATATATTTT CASTKLRESAGNTIYF - - TRBJ1-3 TRBV7-8
TGCAGCAGCCAACACTTTGGTTCCTACAATGAGCAGTTCTTC CSSQHFGSYNEQFF - few TRBJ2-1 TRBV29-1
TGTGCCAGCACCCCCGTAGGGACTTCCCTTAATCAGCCCCAGCATTTT CASTPVGTSLNQPQHF - many TRBJ1-5 TRBV6-1
TGTGCCAGCACCCCCCACCGGGGGGATGAGCAGTTCTTC CASTPHRGDEQFF TRBD2 many TRBJ2-1 TRBV6-1
TGTGCCACCAGTCGGGGACAGGGCTACGAGCAGTACTTC CATSRGQGYEQYF TRBD1 many TRBJ2-7 TRBV24-1
TGTGCCAGCCGGGGGCACAGTAGCAATCAGCCCCAGCATTTT CASRGHSSNQPQHF - few TRBJ1-5 TRBV27
TGTGCCATCAGTGAGACACCAAGACCGGGACTAGCTTCCGAGCAGTACTTC CAISETPRPGLASEQYF TRBD2 many TRBJ2-7 TRBV10-3
TGTGCCAGCAGCGTAGGAATGGAGGCTTACGAGCAGTACTTC CASSVGMEAYEQYF - few TRBJ2-7 TRBV9
TGTGCCAGTAGTATAGCCCTACGAGACAGGGCTGCTCAGCCCCAGCATTTT CASSIALRDRAAQPQHF TRBD1 - TRBJ1-5 TRBV19
TGCAGTGCTAGATATTTCCGACCCAGGGCGGGGCCATTAACAGCTTTCTTT CSARYFRPRAGPLTAFF - many TRBJ1-1 TRBV20-1
TGTGCCAGCAGTGATTCTAGGACAGGAAATGGCTACACCTTC CASSDSRTGNGYTF TRBD1 many TRBJ1-2 TRBV2
TGTGCCAGCAGTTTGGGTGAAAAACTGTTTTTT CASSLGEKLFF - many TRBJ1-4 TRBV11-2
TGTGCCAGCAGCCCTTCAATTGTCGGGCAGCAGCCCCAGCATTTT CASSPSIVGQQPQHF - many TRBJ1-5 TRBV27
TGTGCCAGTAGTGAACTCAGGGGGCAGGACACTGAAGCTTTCTTT CASSELRGQDTEAFF TRBD1 many TRBJ1-1 TRBV19
TGTGCCAGCAGTCGCACTGAAAAACTGTTTTTT CASSRTEKLFF - many TRBJ1-4 TRBV2
TGTGCCAGCAGTAACCTGGCCCTAGGGCTAGCGGGAAGTAATGAGCAGTTCTTC CASSNLALGLAGSNEQFF TRBD2 many TRBJ2-1 TRBV2
TGTGCCTGGAGCCCAACTAATGAAAAACTGTTTTTT CAWSPTNEKLFF - many TRBJ1-4 TRBV30
TGTGCCAGCATTTGGACGGCGGACTATGGCTACACCTTC CASIWTADYGYTF - many TRBJ1-2 TRBV2
TGTGCCAGCAGCAGTGACAGGGAGTATAGCAATCAGCCCCAGCATTTT CASSSDREYSNQPQHF TRBD1 few TRBJ1-5 TRBV28
TGTGCCAGCAGCTTTTCGGGGACAGTCCCCCAGTACGAGCAGTACTTC CASSFSGTVPQYEQYF TRBD1 many TRBJ2-7 TRBV11-1
TGCAGCGTTATAACACAGGGGAACACTGAAGCTTTCTTT CSVITQGNTEAFF - - TRBJ1-1 TRBV29-1
TGTGCCAGCAGTTACACGGGACTCCGCGTAGGGCAGTTCTTC CASSYTGLRVGQFF - many TRBJ2-1 TRBV6-1
TGTGCCAGCAGCTTTATGGGGGGGGACAATGAGCAGTTCTTC CASSFMGGDNEQFF TRBD2 - TRBJ2-1 TRBV5-6
TGTGCCAGCAGTTTACGAGGGGCAGGGGAAAATGAAAAACTGTTTTTT CASSLRGAGENEKLFF - - TRBJ1-4 TRBV12-3/TRBV12-4
TGCAGCGTGTGTCCTCAAGAGAACACTGAAGCTTTCTTT CSVCPQENTEAFF - many TRBJ1-1 TRBV29-1
TGTGCCAGTGGAGTAGCTGTCCAAGAGACCCAGTACTTC CASGVAVQETQYF - - TRBJ2-5 TRBV19